This entry lists 27 T cell receptor beta chains sequenced from one sample in a study of Graves' ophthalmopathy and Graves' hyperthyroidism. Scientists amplified the TCR beta CDR3 regions from RNA transcripts. HTBI primers served in a first-round RT-PCR, which a second-round multiplex PCR followed. TCRdb ran MiXCR on the multiplex PCR reads and lists one entry per CDR3 protein. The sample has 200,000 to 300,000 distinct CDR3 sequences, about 46% seen once. Specimen: peripheral blood. These receptors were collected from an adult man with Graves' ophthalmopathy.

This CDR3 reads CNIADISNYGYTF. CDR3 nucleotide sequence: TGCAACATTGCGGATATCTCTAACTATGGCTACACCTTC. V usage is TRBV29-1 and J usage is TRBJ1-2; no definite D call. CDR3 length: 13 residues. From germline, CDR1 is SQVTM and CDR2 ANQGSEA.

The J gene is TRBJ1-5, the V gene TRBV10-3; TRBD1 matches 9 bases. The CDR3 totals 16 residues. Germline assignment: CDR1 ENHRY and CDR2 SYGVKD. V gave up 0 bases and J gave up 7 bases; unmatched junction bases: 7. The CDR3 nucleotides read TGTGCCATCAGTGAGTCGTCCGGGACAGGGCGACAGCCCCAGCATTTT. This gives the protein CAISESSGTGRQPQHF.

The chain couples TRBV2 to TRBJ2-5; 7 nucleotides agree with TRBD1. V shed 6 bases and J 7 bases; nucleotides not matched to a gene: 11. The germline V gene encodes CDR1 SNHLY and CDR2 FYNNEI. The CDR3 is 14 amino acids. The CDR3 reads CASRDRPSVGTQYF. The CDR3 DNA sequence: TGTGCCAGCAGGGACAGGCCCTCCGTTGGGACCCAGTACTTC.

The V gene is TRBV12-3 or TRBV12-4, the J gene TRBJ2-7, with D possibly being TRBD1 (5 bases). The CDR3 is 14 amino acids. With 3 bases removed from V and 6 bases from J, the gap between germline ends came to 15 bases. The CDR3 nucleotides read TGTGCCAGCAGTTTGGTTCAGGGCATTGGCGAGCAGTACTTC. Translation: CASSLVQGIGEQYF.

As to this clonotype: One base away lies a much larger clone, so this may be a sequencing read error. The CDR3 DNA reads as TGTGCCAGCGATCGGACAGGGGTGAGTCCACCCCTCCACTTT. As protein: CASDRTGVSPPLHF. The chain couples TRBV2 to TRBJ1-6; 9 bases are a match to TRBD1. Germline V gene sequence: CDR1 SNHLY, CDR2 FYNNEI. The CDR3 is made up of 14 amino acids. The V segment lost 8 bases and the J segment 11 bases; nucleotides outside the gene matches: 10.

The genes are TRBV12-3 or TRBV12-4 and TRBJ2-5; D gene uncertain. Trimming stripped 6 bases from V and 1 base from J, with 15 bases between. The CDR3 totals 15 residues. In DNA form, the CDR3 reads TGTGCCAGCAGCCCCTCTATGGGGATCCAAGAGACCCAGTACTTC. This translates into CASSPSMGIQETQYF.

The rearrangement links TRBV19 to TRBJ1-1; a weak D match, TRBD1 (6 bases). With 3 bases removed from V and 2 bases from J, the gap between germline ends came to 13 bases. Germline CDR1 LNHDA, CDR2 SQIVND (reference sequence). The CDR3 totals 15 residues. DNA for the CDR3: TGTGCCAGTAGTATGGGGACAACCCGAAACACTGAAGCTTTCTTT. Its protein product is CASSMGTTRNTEAFF.

V is TRBV29-1 and J is TRBJ1-2; D is perhaps TRBD1 (5 bases). CDR3 length: 12 residues. Germline V gene sequence: CDR1 SQVTM, CDR2 ANQGSEA. With 6 bases removed from V and 9 bases from J, the gap between germline ends came to 17 bases. This CDR3 reads CSVGGAGESYTF. As DNA, the CDR3 is TGCAGCGTGGGCGGGGCAGGCGAGAGCTACACCTTC.

On this clonotype: A much larger clone differs by one base, so this may be a read error. The chain joins TRBV5-1 to TRBJ1-1; the D is unclear. The CDR3 consists of 14 residues. Germline values: CDR1 SGHRS, CDR2 YFSETQ. Trimming cost V 5 bases and J 3 bases, with 14 bases left between them. CDR3 DNA: TGCGCCAGCAGTCGCGCAGTTGGAGACACTGAAGCTTTCTTT. Amino acids: CASSRAVGDTEAFF.

V is TRBV25-1 and J is TRBJ1-5; possibly TRBD1 for D (5 bases). The length of the CDR3 is 15 residues. The V and J ends lost 1 base and 3 bases respectively, with 10 bases between them. Germline V gives CDR1 MGHDK, CDR2 SYGVNS. CDR3 region: CASSESGETNQPQHF. In nucleotides, the CDR3 is TGTGCCAGCAGTGAATCGGGGGAAACCAATCAGCCCCAGCATTTT.

As for this clonotype: A much more abundant neighbour one base away suggests this may be a read error. The V call is TRBV5-6, the J call TRBJ2-2, with 8 bases that match TRBD1. This CDR3 has 16 residues. Germline V gene sequence: CDR1 SGHDT, CDR2 YYEEEE. In DNA, the CDR3 is TGTGCCAGCAGCGAAGCCCAGGGGGCGCGGACCGGGGAGCTGCTTTTT. Protein sequence: CASSEAQGARTGELLF.

The chain carries TRBV20-1 and TRBJ1-1; D not resolved. V shed 6 bases and J shed 4 bases, with 21 bases lying between them. The CDR3 spans 15 residues. Looked up from germline, CDR1 is DFQATT and CDR2 is SNEGSKA (reference sequence). This chain's CDR3 is CSASSLSSPGTEAFF. As DNA, the CDR3 is TGCAGTGCCAGCAGTCTATCCTCACCAGGCACTGAAGCTTTCTTT.

In this sample, this clonotype turned up a few times. This chain uses TRBV5-5 with TRBJ1-5; D gene ambiguous. Trimming pared 3 bases from V and 0 bases from J, leaving 13 bases between. CDR3 length: 16 residues. Germline CDR1 SGHKS, CDR2 YYEKEE (reference sequence). The CDR3 here is CASSSIDTYSNQPQHF. CDR3 nucleotide sequence: TGTGCCAGCAGCTCGATAGACACCTATAGCAATCAGCCCCAGCATTTT.

This chain uses TRBV2 with TRBJ1-2; tentatively, D is TRBD1 (6 bases). The CDR3 has 16 amino acids. Trimming took off 5 bases at V and 8 bases at J, with 24 bases between the two ends. From germline, CDR1 is SNHLY and CDR2 FYNNEI. In DNA, the CDR3 is TGTGCCAGCAGTTGGGACACCTCGGCAAGGCGGGGGGGCTACACCTTC. It specifies CASSWDTSARRGGYTF.

The gene calls are TRBV11-1 and TRBJ1-1; 7 bases are a match to TRBD1. Looked up from germline, CDR1 is SGHAT and CDR2 is FQDESV (reference sequence). The CDR3 has 16 residues. V gave up 4 bases and J gave up 5 bases; unmatched junction bases: 13. CDR3 sequence (DNA): TGTGCCAGCAGCTCGGGACAGCGACAGTGGTCGACTGAAGCTTTCTTT. Translation: CASSSGQRQWSTEAFF. The variable domain in full, with the rest retrieved from reference TRBV11-1 and TRBJ1-1, is EAEVAQSPRYKITEKSQAVAFWCDPISGHATLYWYRQILGQGPELLVQFQDESVVDDSQLPKDRFSAERLKGVDSTLKIQPAELGDSAMYLCASSSGQRQWSTEAFFGQGTRLTVV.

This clonotype was detected ten times or more. The J gene is TRBJ2-7, the V gene TRBV7-6; D unresolved. Germline CDR1 SGHVS, CDR2 FNYEAQ. V was trimmed by 2 bases and J by 1 base, leaving 3 bases between them. This CDR3 is built from 12 residues. Here the CDR3 reads CASSLTSYEQYF. CDR3 bases: TGTGCCAGCAGCTTAACATCCTACGAGCAGTACTTC. Full variable domain (missing parts from reference TRBV7-6 and TRBJ2-7): GAGVSQSPRYKVTKRGQDVALRCDPISGHVSLYWYRQALGQGPEFLTYFNYEAQQDKSGLPNDRFSAERPEGSISTLTIQRTEQRDSAMYRCASSLTSYEQYFGPGTRLTVT.

In its sample, this clonotype was seen a few times. The rearrangement joins TRBV11-2 to TRBJ1-1, with 7 nucleotides matching TRBD1. Germline values: CDR1 SGHAT, CDR2 FQNNGV. With V trimmed by 6 bases and J by 4 bases, 8 bases remained unmatched. This CDR3 is built from 14 residues. The CDR3 region has the DNA TGTGCCAGCAGACCCACAGGGGCTAGCACTGAAGCTTTCTTT. Protein: CASRPTGASTEAFF.

This clonotype was picked up many times. J is TRBJ1-2 and V is TRBV10-3; no definite D call. CDR3 size: 12 residues. CDR1 is ENHRY and CDR2 is SYGVKD in the germline V gene. V lost 0 bases and J 2 bases, leaving 1 base between the germline ends. The CDR3 DNA is TGTGCCATCAGTGAGTCAAACTATGGCTACACCTTC. Translation: CAISESNYGYTF.

This rearrangement joins TRBV5-1 to TRBJ1-4, with D possibly matching TRBD1 (5 bases). The CDR3 contains 14 residues. Germline values: CDR1 SGHRS, CDR2 YFSETQ. V lost 2 bases and J 6 bases, leaving 11 bases between the germline ends. CDR3 nucleotides: TGCGCCAGCAGCTTTGGGGGGACCTATGAAAAACTGTTTTTT. It translates to CASSFGGTYEKLFF.

This clonotype was seen a handful of times. The chain employs TRBV7-3 and TRBJ2-2; D unresolved. Trimming took 4 bases from V and 4 from J, leaving 4 bases between them. Germline-derived CDR1 and CDR2 are SGHTA and FQGTGA. CDR3 size: 12 residues. Written as DNA, the CDR3 is TGTGCCAGCAGCTCTCCCACCGGGGAGCTGTTTTTT. It encodes CASSSPTGELFF.

The chain has TRBV4-1 and TRBJ1-6; D may be TRBD1 (5 bases). The V end lost 0 bases, the J end lost 8 bases, and 17 bases lay between the germline ends. Looked up from germline, CDR1 is MGHRA and CDR2 is YSYEKL. This CDR3 has 17 residues. Written as DNA, the CDR3 is TGCGCCAGCAGCCAAGAAGGGACCGCAGGGCTGGATTCACCCCTCCACTTT. The encoded protein is CASSQEGTAGLDSPLHF.

This clonotype was counted once. This may be a read error: a much more frequent sequence differs by one nucleotide. The gene calls are TRBV24-1 and TRBJ1-3, with D uncertain. The CDR3 spans 13 residues. CDR1 is KGHDR and CDR2 is SFDVKD in the germline V gene. The CDR3 DNA sequence: TGTGCCACCTCCGAAGTTGATGGAAACACCGTATATTTT. Amino acids: CATSEVDGNTVYF.

This clonotype was seen many times. This chain links TRBV10-3 with TRBJ1-6; TRBD1 matches 7 bases. Looked up from germline, CDR1 is ENHRY and CDR2 is SYGVKD. V dropped 0 bases and J dropped 9; count of bases not matched to a gene: 2. The CDR3 contains 14 residues. The chain's CDR3 is CAISESGQRSPLHF. DNA for the CDR3: TGTGCCATCAGTGAGTCGGGACAGCGTTCACCCCTCCACTTT.

V gene TRBV7-6 combines with J gene TRBJ2-7; D might be TRBD2 (6 bases). The germline V and J ends were trimmed by 1 base and 0 bases, with 13 bases remaining between them. Germline V gene data show CDR1 as SGHVS and CDR2 as FNYEAQ. The CDR3 loop spans 16 amino acids. The DNA for the CDR3 is TGTGCCAGCAGCTTAGGCTCTAGCGTAAGCTCCTACGAGCAGTACTTC. Its protein is CASSLGSSVSSYEQYF.

Many counts were recorded for this clonotype. The CDR3 loop reads CSVSGTAGNTGELFF. CDR3 DNA: TGCAGCGTCAGCGGTACCGCGGGGAACACCGGGGAGCTGTTTTTT. The chain employs TRBV29-1 and TRBJ2-2; D may be TRBD2 (5 bases). V was pared by 6 bases and J by 1 base, with 15 bases between. The CDR3 is 15 amino acids. Looked up from germline, CDR1 is SQVTM and CDR2 is ANQGSEA.

In its sample, this clonotype was seen once. In DNA form, the CDR3 reads TGTGCTAGTGGAGCCTTCCGGGCCCGTGAAGCTTTCTTT. Protein sequence: CASGAFRAREAFF. The genes are TRBV12-5 and TRBJ1-1; D unclear. CDR1 is LGHNT, CDR2 FRNRAP, per germline. The V end lost 6 bases, the J end lost 7 bases, and 15 bases lay between the germline ends. The CDR3 covers 13 residues.

The V gene is TRBV7-6, the J gene TRBJ2-2; D remains ambiguous. The CDR3 length is 14 residues. V lost 3 bases and J 6 bases, leaving 11 bases between the germline ends. Germline V CDR1 and CDR2: SGHVS, FNYEAQ. The CDR3 loop is CASSFGHPSGELFF. DNA for the CDR3: TGTGCCAGCAGCTTTGGCCATCCATCCGGGGAGCTGTTTTTT. Drawing the rest from reference TRBV7-6 and TRBJ2-2, the complete variable domain is GAGVSQSPRYKVTKRGQDVALRCDPISGHVSLYWYRQALGQGPEFLTYFNYEAQQDKSGLPNDRFSAERPEGSISTLTIQRTEQRDSAMYRCASSFGHPSGELFFGEGSRLTVL.